This T cell receptor (beta chain) stems from a study of T cell responses to AZD1222 COVID-19 vaccine. Study-level findings and limits: The donor cohort was predominantly white British with a female majority, and clonal diversity may have been underestimated. The repertoires were collected only after the peak T cell response. In the spike-specific TCR repertoire, nearly half reportedly target unmutated variant regions. Spike was spanned by vaccine-associated CD4 TCRs, with dominance at 160-218 and 743-854.

Clones were sequenced by immunoSEQ multiplex PCR, and TCRdb holds only the in-frame ones, with some missing. The sample lists over 110,000 clones, around 94% occurring once. CDR1 is PRHDT, CDR2 FYEKMQ, per germline (reference sequence). The V gene lost 1 base and the J gene lost 8 bases, with 11 bases spanning the gap. CDR3 size: 13 residues. In its sample, this clone was seen once. As yet, its antigen is unknown. The chain couples TRBV13 to TRBJ1-2; D gene ambiguous. The sequence was obtained from an adult who received the AZD1222 COVID-19 vaccine. Sequenced here: peripheral blood, sampled 28 days after the second AZD1222 dose. DNA of the CDR3: TGTGCCAGCAGCTTAGCCCCAACTCGGGGCTACACCTTC. Translated, it gives CASSLAPTRGYTF.